This T cell receptor beta chain was documented in a study of CD8+ T cells in alopecia areata. Trimming cost V 2 bases and J 6 bases, with 5 bases left between them. The CDR3 is 11 residues long. CDR1 and CDR2 from the germline V gene are SNHLY and FYNNEI. Sequencing templates came from extracted RNA that was reverse transcribed into cDNA. The protocol was immunoSEQ multiplex PCR, while the TCRdb copy is restricted to in-frame clones and leaves out a portion. Of some 190,000 clones listed, 40% to 55% are singletons. Sample treatment: oral pan-JAK inhibitor, 5-10 mg twice daily. This clone turned up a few times.

The sequence came from a human donor with alopecia areata. Material: CD8+ T cells sorted from blood, obtained at week 52, from a patient treated with tofacitinib. The rearrangement links TRBV2 to TRBJ2-7; D remains ambiguous. The CDR3 DNA follows: TGTGCCAGCAGTGAACCCGGCGAGCAGTACTTC. This encodes CASSEPGEQYF.